These T cell receptor beta chains were read from a single sample in a study of T cell repertoires in cytomegalovirus infection. TCRdb independently ran MiXCR on the reads; one entry per CDR3 protein. The table records about 220,000 distinct CDR3 sequences, 35% to 40% of them present only once. These TCRs are of unknown antigen specificity. This specimen consisted of CD8+ T cells from cultured PBMCs, obtained from culture after CMV antigen stimulation. The source of these receptors is a human donor in good health (CMV status not recorded). Some clones in this sample may be carry-over from other donors' samples. CDR3s include the opening cysteine and the closing phenylalanine or tryptophan. A D gene is named only where the DNA matches it firmly. Clone size is not always given. Where it is, it says once, few, many or a class for expanded clones.

j_gene	abundance	v_gene	d_gene	CDR3aa	CDR3nt
TRBJ2-3	NA	TRBV12-3/TRBV12-4	NA	CASSTGLITDTQYF	TGTGCCAGCAGTACGGGGCTAATCACAGATACGCAGTATTTT
TRBJ1-2	NA	TRBV10-3	NA	CAISEGRDTNYGYTF	TGTGCCATCAGTGAGGGGAGGGACACTAACTATGGCTACACCTTC
TRBJ2-7	few	TRBV7-2	TRBD2	CASSWGLAPYF	TGTGCCAGCAGCTGGGGACTAGCACCGTACTTC
TRBJ2-1	NA	TRBV28	TRBD2	CASSLVGLAGPNEQFF	TGTGCCAGCAGTTTGGTCGGTCTAGCGGGGCCCAATGAGCAGTTCTTC
TRBJ1-5	NA	TRBV3-1	NA	CASSQGQSKIDPQHF	TGTGCCAGCAGCCAAGGACAGAGCAAAATCGATCCCCAGCATTTT
TRBJ1-5	NA	TRBV27	NA	CASSPRWGRGDQPQHF	TGTGCCAGCAGTCCTAGGTGGGGCAGAGGGGATCAGCCCCAGCATTTT
TRBJ2-2	NA	TRBV7-9	NA	CASSLARTGELFF	TGTGCCAGCAGCTTAGCGCGGACCGGGGAGCTGTTTTTT
TRBJ2-1	few	TRBV12-3/TRBV12-4	TRBD2	CASRSSGGYNEQFF	TGTGCCAGCAGGTCTAGCGGAGGTTACAATGAGCAGTTCTTC
TRBJ2-5	NA	TRBV9	TRBD2	CASSVGLAGVGETQYF	TGTGCCAGCAGCGTAGGGCTAGCGGGGGTTGGGGAGACCCAGTACTTC
TRBJ1-5	few	TRBV19	NA	CASTIWGAEQPQHF	TGTGCCAGTACAATATGGGGGGCTGAACAGCCCCAGCATTTT
TRBJ1-5	NA	TRBV12-5	NA	CASGLNNQPQHF	TGTGCTAGTGGTTTGAACAATCAGCCCCAGCATTTT
TRBJ2-3	NA	TRBV29-1	NA	CSAGAGSTDTQYF	TGCAGCGCAGGGGCGGGGAGCACAGATACGCAGTATTTT
TRBJ2-2	NA	TRBV24-1	TRBD1	CATSDYPGQGAAGELFF	TGTGCCACCAGTGATTACCCGGGACAGGGGGCAGCCGGGGAGCTGTTTTTT
TRBJ2-5	many	TRBV7-6	NA	CASSPYLEGVRETQYF	TGTGCCAGCAGCCCATATCTCGAGGGAGTGAGAGAGACCCAGTACTTC
TRBJ2-1	once	TRBV29-1	TRBD2	CSVAGLAGAENYNEQFF	TGCAGCGTTGCGGGACTAGCGGGGGCCGAGAATTACAATGAGCAGTTCTTC
TRBJ2-7	NA	TRBV4-2	NA	CASSPGGAGTKNSYEQYF	TGTGCCAGCAGCCCAGGAGGTGCCGGGACAAAAAATTCCTACGAGCAGTACTTC
TRBJ2-7	few	TRBV7-2	TRBD1	CASSLGGQGPYEQYF	TGTGCCAGCAGCTTAGGGGGACAGGGCCCCTACGAGCAGTACTTC
TRBJ2-6	NA	TRBV4-2	NA	CASSQLISGANVLTF	TGTGCCAGCAGCCAGCTAATTTCCGGGGCCAACGTCCTGACTTTC
TRBJ2-7	NA	TRBV27	NA	CASSLSTPSVGSYEQYF	TGTGCCAGCAGTTTATCTACACCCTCGGTGGGCTCCTACGAGCAGTACTTC
TRBJ2-5	NA	TRBV4-1	TRBD1	CASSLWTGSGETQYF	TGCGCCAGCAGCCTCTGGACAGGGAGTGGAGAGACCCAGTACTTC
TRBJ2-1	NA	TRBV20-1	NA	CSALKGTGNEQFF	TGCAGTGCCCTGAAGGGGACGGGAAATGAGCAGTTCTTC
TRBJ2-7	many	TRBV7-8	NA	CASSLSGVAYEQYF	TGTGCCAGCAGCCTATCGGGGGTAGCCTACGAGCAGTACTTC
TRBJ2-5	NA	TRBV20-1	NA	CSARDQAQGTVTRETQYF	TGCAGTGCTAGAGATCAGGCCCAGGGCACCGTAACCCGGGAGACCCAGTACTTC
TRBJ2-1	NA	TRBV18	NA	CASSPGGRHNEQFF	TGTGCCAGCTCACCCGGGGGGCGACACAATGAGCAGTTCTTC
TRBJ1-1	once	TRBV27	NA	CASRGIGEAFF	TGTGCCAGCAGGGGAATAGGTGAAGCTTTCTTT
TRBJ2-1	once	TRBV7-8	TRBD1	CASSFGGQGIDEQFF	TGTGCCAGCAGCTTTGGTGGACAGGGGATCGATGAGCAGTTCTTC
TRBJ2-5	few	TRBV2	NA	CASSGPPETQYF	TGTGCCAGCAGTGGGCCACCGGAGACCCAGTACTTC
TRBJ2-1	many	TRBV7-6	NA	CASSLGGVSSYNEQFF	TGTGCCAGCAGCTTAGGGGGTGTTAGCTCCTACAATGAGCAGTTCTTC
TRBJ2-3	NA	TRBV10-3	NA	CAISEGLARTDTQYF	TGTGCCATCAGTGAAGGGCTAGCCAGAACAGATACGCAGTATTTT
TRBJ2-7	NA	TRBV28	NA	CASSSMISYEQYF	TGTGCCAGCAGTTCGATGATCTCCTACGAGCAGTACTTC
TRBJ1-6	many	TRBV7-8	TRBD1	CASSLAGGTGKINSPLHF	TGTGCCAGCAGCTTAGCTGGGGGGACAGGGAAAATTAATTCACCCCTCCACTTT
TRBJ2-7	many	TRBV7-2	NA	CASSLRQDSPYEQYF	TGTGCCAGCAGCTTGAGACAGGATTCCCCCTACGAGCAGTACTTC
TRBJ2-2	NA	TRBV12-3/TRBV12-4	NA	CASRASPQTGELFF	TGTGCCAGCAGGGCTTCTCCGCAAACCGGGGAGCTGTTTTTT
TRBJ2-1	NA	TRBV11-3	TRBD2	CASSPRGGGGYNEQFF	TGTGCCAGCAGCCCCCGTGGGGGGGGAGGCTACAATGAGCAGTTCTTC
TRBJ2-2	many	TRBV12-3/TRBV12-4	TRBD2	CASSPTSGRVTGELFF	TGTGCCAGCAGTCCGACTAGCGGGAGGGTCACCGGGGAGCTGTTTTTT
TRBJ1-5	few	TRBV7-3	NA	CASSLAPTHTDSNQPQHF	TGTGCCAGCAGCTTAGCCCCGACCCATACCGATAGCAATCAGCCCCAGCATTTT
TRBJ2-7	few	TRBV7-2	NA	CASSLTGPYYEQYF	TGTGCCAGCAGCTTAACGGGACCGTACTACGAGCAGTACTTC
TRBJ2-7	few	TRBV6-1	NA	CASNTGAYEQYF	TGTGCCAGCAACACAGGAGCCTACGAGCAGTACTTC
TRBJ2-1	few	TRBV4-1	TRBD2	CASSQEGLAGEFF	TGCGCCAGCAGCCAAGAGGGACTAGCGGGAGAATTCTTC
TRBJ2-3	NA	TRBV6-5	TRBD2	CASSYSLQRGWDTQYF	TGTGCCAGCAGTTACTCTCTTCAGCGGGGGTGGGATACGCAGTATTTT
TRBJ2-7	NA	TRBV4-1	TRBD1	CASSQGQGRHEQYF	TGCGCCAGCAGCCAAGGACAGGGTCGGCACGAGCAGTACTTC